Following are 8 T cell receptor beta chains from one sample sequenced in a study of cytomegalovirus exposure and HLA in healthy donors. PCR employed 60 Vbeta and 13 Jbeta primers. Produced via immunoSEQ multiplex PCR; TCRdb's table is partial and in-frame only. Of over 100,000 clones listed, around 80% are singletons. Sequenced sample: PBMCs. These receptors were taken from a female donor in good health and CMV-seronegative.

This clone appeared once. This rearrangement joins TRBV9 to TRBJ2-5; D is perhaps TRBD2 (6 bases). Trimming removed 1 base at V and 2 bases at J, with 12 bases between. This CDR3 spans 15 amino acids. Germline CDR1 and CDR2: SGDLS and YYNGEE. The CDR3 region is CASSVSPTRQETQYF. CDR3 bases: TGTGCCAGCAGCGTATCCCCGACTAGACAAGAGACCCAGTACTTC. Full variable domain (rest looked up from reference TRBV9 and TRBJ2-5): DSGVTQTPKHLITATGQRVTLRCSPRSGDLSVYWYQQSLDQGLQFLIQYYNGEERAKGNILERFSAQQFPDLHSELNLSSLELGDSALYFCASSVSPTRQETQYFGPGTRLLVL.

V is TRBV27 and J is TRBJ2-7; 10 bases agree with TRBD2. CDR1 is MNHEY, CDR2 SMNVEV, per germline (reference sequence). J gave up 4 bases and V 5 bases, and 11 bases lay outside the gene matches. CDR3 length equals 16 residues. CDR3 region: CASSHAGLASVYEQYF. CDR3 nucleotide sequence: TGTGCCAGCAGTCACGCGGGACTAGCGTCAGTTTACGAGCAGTACTTC.

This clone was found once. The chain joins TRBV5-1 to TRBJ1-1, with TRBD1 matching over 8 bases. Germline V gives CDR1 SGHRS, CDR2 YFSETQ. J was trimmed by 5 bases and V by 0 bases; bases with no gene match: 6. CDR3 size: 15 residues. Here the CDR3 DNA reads TGCGCCAGCAGCTTGGCCACAGGGGGTGGTACTGAAGCTTTCTTT. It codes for CASSLATGGGTEAFF.

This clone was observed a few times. The CDR3 sequence is CASSQSGGNTQYF. DNA for the CDR3: TGTGCCAGCAGCCAATCCGGGGGTAATACGCAGTATTTT. This chain links TRBV16 with TRBJ2-3, with D possibly being TRBD2 (6 bases). Germline lookup yields CDR1 KGHSY and CDR2 FQNENV. This CDR3 is built from 13 residues. Trimming left V 0 bases short and J 7 bases short, with 8 bases between.

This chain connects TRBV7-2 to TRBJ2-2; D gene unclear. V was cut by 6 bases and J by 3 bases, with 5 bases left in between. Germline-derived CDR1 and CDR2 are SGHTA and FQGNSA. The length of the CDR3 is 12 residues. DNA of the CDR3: TGTGCCAGCAGTCTATACACCGGGGAGCTGTTTTTT. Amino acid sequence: CASSLYTGELFF. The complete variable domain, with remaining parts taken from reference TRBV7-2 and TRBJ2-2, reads GAGVSQSPSNKVTEKGKDVELRCDPISGHTALYWYRQSLGQGLEFLIYFQGNSAPDKSGLPSDRFSAERTGGSVSTLTIQRTQQEDSAVYLCASSLYTGELFFGEGSRLTVL.

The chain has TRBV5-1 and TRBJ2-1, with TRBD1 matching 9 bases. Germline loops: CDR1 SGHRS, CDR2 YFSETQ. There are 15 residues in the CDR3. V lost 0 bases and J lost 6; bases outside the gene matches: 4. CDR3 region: CASSLATGGSNEQFF. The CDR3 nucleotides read TGCGCCAGCAGCTTGGCGACAGGGGGGAGCAATGAGCAGTTCTTC.

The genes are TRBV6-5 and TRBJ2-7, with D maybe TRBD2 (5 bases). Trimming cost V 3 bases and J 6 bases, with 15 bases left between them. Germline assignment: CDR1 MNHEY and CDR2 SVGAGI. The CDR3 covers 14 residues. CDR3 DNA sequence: TGTGCCAGCAGTTATCGGACTCGAATCGGCGAGCAGTACTTC. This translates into CASSYRTRIGEQYF.

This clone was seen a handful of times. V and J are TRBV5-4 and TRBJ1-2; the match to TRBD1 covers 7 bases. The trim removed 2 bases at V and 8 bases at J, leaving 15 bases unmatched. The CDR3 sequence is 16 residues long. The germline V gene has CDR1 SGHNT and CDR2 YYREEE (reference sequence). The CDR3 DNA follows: TGTGCCAGCAGCTTTAAACAGGGGAGTGGGGTTGGCGGCTACACCTTC. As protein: CASSFKQGSGVGGYTF.